This T cell receptor (beta chain) derives from a study of CXCR3-negative and CXCR3-positive naive CD8 T cells. The overall study: The total count of TRB reads reached about 150 million, and each library contributed about 1.5 +/- 0.3 million.

CDR3 length: 14 amino acids. Germline-derived CDR1 and CDR2 are SGHVS and FNYEAQ. Study-wide points: In CXCR3-positive naive cells, the TRB CDR3s were more hydrophobic than in CXCR3-negative naive cells. TRBV-TRBJ usage was similar across naive CXCR3 subsets but distinct in memory cells.

On this clonotype itself: The antigen is not known.

All TRB cDNA libraries came from 5' RACE performed with UMI labels. TCRdb reprocessed the 5' RACE reads, with one entry per CDR3 protein and no DNA. The sample table sets out some 140,000 distinct CDR3 sequences. Sequenced material: naive CXCR3+ CD8+ T cells from blood. Subset described: CD45RO-CCR7+CD27+CD95- naive CD8+ T cells expressing CXCR3 (TNR3+). V is TRBV7-6 and J is TRBJ1-5; with no DNA, the TCRdb D assignment of TRBD1 cannot be verified. The source is a human donor in good health. Some clones in this sample may be carry-over from other donors' samples. CDR3 loop: CASSPRGYNQPQHF.